A single T cell receptor beta chain is shown here with its context. Sequencing was performed with immunoSEQ multiplex PCR; in TCRdb, only in-frame clones are kept and a portion is missing. The sample includes 300,000 or so clones, about 89% of them seen just once. The data derive from a study of blood T cell repertoires in COVID-19. Across the whole study: The analysed material was cDNA or gDNA that came from T cells, B-cell-depleted T cells, or PBMCs.

The CDR3 has 15 amino acids. V shed 4 bases and J shed 4 bases, with 18 bases lying between them. Germline CDR1 and CDR2: SGHNT and YYREEE (reference sequence). This TCR derives from a woman aged 40 to 55 who had recovered from COVID-19. Sequences were obtained from peripheral blood. The chain has TRBV5-4 and TRBJ2-7; maybe TRBD2 (7 bases). CDR3 sequence reads: CASSPRGGGVYEQYF. Written as DNA, the CDR3 is TGTGCCAGCAGCCCGAGGGGGGGCGGCGTGTACGAGCAGTACTTC.